These 28 T cell receptor beta chains were all obtained from the same sample, sequenced in a study of CD8 T cells in ankylosing spondylitis. In TCRdb, the 5' RACE reads were re-called with MiXCR into one record per CDR3 protein. In the table there are some 200,000 distinct CDR3 sequences, 13% of which are singletons. The sample taken for sequencing was blood, either unsorted or a sorted T cell fraction (not recorded which). The receptors stem from a male donor with ankylosing spondylitis or in good health (not recorded which).

This clonotype has a count of ten or more. V and J are TRBV12-3 or TRBV12-4 and TRBJ2-7; TRBD1 matches 8 bases. Losses at the gene ends were 6 bases for V and 5 bases for J; bases not matched to a gene: 6. The CDR3 is 13 residues long. CDR3 DNA: TGTGCCAGCAGGGACAGGGACCAGGACGAGCAGTACTTC. The encoded protein is CASRDRDQDEQYF.

The chain combines TRBV20-1 with TRBJ2-7; D is possibly TRBD1 (6 bases). The V gene lost 0 bases and the J gene lost 3 bases, with 15 bases spanning the gap. The CDR3 covers 15 residues. Germline CDR1 DFQATT, CDR2 SNEGSKA (reference sequence). CDR3: CSARDLGRGIYEQYF. Here the CDR3 DNA reads TGCAGTGCTAGAGATTTGGGCAGGGGAATCTACGAGCAGTACTTC.

This chain uses TRBV20-1 with TRBJ2-3; D is ambiguous. Germline CDR1 is DFQATT and CDR2 is SNEGSKA (reference sequence). The CDR3 covers 17 residues. The V and J ends lost 2 bases and 2 bases respectively, with 20 bases between them. The chain's CDR3 is CSARSPIPPRDTDTQYF. CDR3 coding DNA: TGCAGTGCTAGATCCCCGATACCTCCAAGGGACACAGATACGCAGTATTTT.

The chain uses TRBV2 and TRBJ1-4; D may be TRBD1 (5 bases). The CDR3 loop spans 13 amino acids. V lost 6 bases and J 7 bases, leaving 12 bases between the germline ends. In germline, CDR1 is SNHLY, CDR2 FYNNEI. The CDR3 DNA is TGTGCCAGCAGGAGCGGGGCTGTTGAAAAACTGTTTTTT. As protein: CASRSGAVEKLFF.

Here the CDR3 reads CASSFQDRNFEKLFF. Written as DNA, the CDR3 is TGTGCCAGCAGCTTTCAGGACAGAAATTTCGAAAAACTGTTTTTT. The V gene is TRBV7-9, the J gene TRBJ1-4; TRBD1 might be the D (6 bases). Per germline, CDR1 SEHNR and CDR2 FQNEAQ (reference sequence). The CDR3 has 15 amino acids. V lost 3 bases and J lost 8, with 16 bases in between.

This clonotype was seen a few times. This chain joins TRBV27 and TRBJ2-1, with D perhaps being TRBD1 or TRBD2 (6 bases each). Germline lookup yields CDR1 MNHEY and CDR2 SMNVEV (reference sequence). CDR3 length equals 14 residues. V shed 7 bases and J shed 4 bases, with 14 bases lying between them. The CDR3 sequence is CASTPGAGYNEQFF. In DNA form, the CDR3 reads TGTGCCAGCACACCGGGGGCGGGTTACAATGAGCAGTTCTTC.

The chain is built from TRBV18 and TRBJ1-2; 7 nucleotides align to TRBD1. The germline V gene has CDR1 KGHSH and CDR2 LQKENI. The V and J ends lost 5 bases and 2 bases, in that order; junction bases with no gene match: 8. There are 15 residues in the CDR3. CDR3 in amino acids: CASSSDRNYNYGYTF. CDR3 DNA sequence: TGTGCCAGCTCATCGGACAGGAATTACAACTATGGCTACACCTTC. Combining the CDR3 with reference TRBV18 and TRBJ1-2 gives the whole variable domain NAGVMQNPRHLVRRRGQEARLRCSPMKGHSHVYWYRQLPEEGLKFMVYLQKENIIDESGMPKERFSAEFPKEGPSILRIQQVVRGDSAAYFCASSSDRNYNYGYTFGSGTRLTVV.

This clonotype was found a few times. The CDR3 loop is CASSQDSGVEAFF. The CDR3 bases are TGTGCCAGCAGCCAAGATTCAGGGGTTGAAGCTTTCTTT. J is TRBJ1-1 and V is TRBV4-2, with a tentative D call TRBD1 (6 bases). Germline V CDR1 and CDR2: LGHNA, YNFKEQ. Trimming removed 0 bases from V and 7 bases from J, with 9 bases in between. The CDR3 contains 13 residues.

Only one count was recorded for this clonotype. The chain employs TRBV12-5 and TRBJ2-7, with 10 bases that match TRBD1. CDR3 length equals 17 residues. Germline V gene lookup returns CDR1 LGHNT and CDR2 FRNRAP. V shed 1 base and J 3 bases; nucleotides not matched to a gene: 9. CDR3 in amino acids: CASGLGYWTGGVYEQYF. The CDR3 DNA follows: TGTGCTAGTGGTTTGGGCTATTGGACAGGGGGTGTCTACGAGCAGTACTTC.

This clonotype was detected a few times. The rearrangement joins TRBV30 to TRBJ2-3; D is undetermined. The length of the CDR3 is 16 residues. Germline V gene data show CDR1 as GTSNPN and CDR2 as SVGIG (reference sequence). Trimming left V 4 bases short and J 4 bases short, with 21 bases between. The CDR3 nucleotides are TGTGCCTGGATAGGGTCAGGCTTTGGGGAACCAGATACGCAGTATTTT. It codes for CAWIGSGFGEPDTQYF.

This clonotype has just a few counts. The V and J genes are TRBV2 and TRBJ2-2; the match to TRBD2 covers 7 bases. The CDR3 runs 14 residues. Germline V gives CDR1 SNHLY, CDR2 FYNNEI. V lost 8 bases, J lost 4 bases, and 7 bases stayed unmatched. The CDR3 loop is CASGGEWVTGELFF. The CDR3 nucleotides read TGTGCCAGCGGGGGGGAATGGGTCACCGGGGAGCTGTTTTTT.

This clonotype was counted ten times or more. The chain carries TRBV28 and TRBJ2-7, with D perhaps TRBD2 (5 bases). Trimming removed 3 bases at V and 6 bases at J, with 9 bases between. CDR1 and CDR2 (germline): MDHEN, SYDVKM. The CDR3 loop spans 12 amino acids. CDR3 nucleotides: TGTGCCAGCAGTTTCGGGGTTACCGAGCAGTACTTC. Amino acid sequence: CASSFGVTEQYF. The entire variable domain, with the rest obtained from reference TRBV28 and TRBJ2-7, is as follows: DVKVTQSSRYLVKRTGEKVFLECVQDMDHENMFWYRQDPGLGLRLIYFSYDVKMKEKGDIPEGYSVSREKKERFSLILESASTNQTSMYLCASSFGVTEQYFGPGTRLTVT.

This clonotype appeared a few times. This chain joins TRBV20-1 and TRBJ2-1; maybe TRBD2 (5 bases). V was clipped by 6 bases and J by 1 base, with 13 bases between them. This CDR3 contains 14 residues. Germline CDR1 and CDR2: DFQATT and SNEGSKA (reference sequence). The chain's CDR3 is CSAEGGPSYNEQFF. The CDR3 DNA sequence: TGCAGTGCCGAGGGCGGACCTTCCTACAATGAGCAGTTCTTC.

The chain joins TRBV27 to TRBJ2-7; 12 bases are shared with TRBD1. V was clipped by 5 bases and J by 5 bases; unmatched bases: 4. CDR1 is MNHEY, CDR2 SMNVEV, per germline (reference sequence). The CDR3 runs to 14 residues. CDR3 DNA: TGTGCCAGCAGTACCGGGACAGGGGGCCACGAGCAGTACTTC. Its protein is CASSTGTGGHEQYF.

The chain uses TRBV6-6 and TRBJ2-7, with 9 bases identical to TRBD2. Germline CDR1 reads MNHNY; CDR2 reads SVGAGI (reference sequence). The CDR3 consists of 13 residues. V trimming: 9 bases; J trimming: 6 bases; junction bases outside the gene matches: 9. The CDR3 DNA is TGTGCCAGTCATAGCGGGAGCAATCGCGAGCAGTACTTC. Residues: CASHSGSNREQYF.

Ten or more counts support this clonotype. The chain is built from TRBV29-1 and TRBJ2-1, with 8 bases that match TRBD1. The germline V gene encodes CDR1 SQVTM and CDR2 ANQGSEA. The CDR3 sequence is 13 residues long. With V trimmed by 6 bases and J by 3 bases, 4 bases remained unmatched. The CDR3 DNA reads TGCAGCGTCGGAGGGACAGGCTACAATGAGCAGTTCTTC. Its translation: CSVGGTGYNEQFF.

This clonotype was detected a few times. The chain joins TRBV12-3 or TRBV12-4 to TRBJ2-7; D remains ambiguous. The ends were cut back, 1 base at V and 9 bases at J, with 10 bases in the middle. This CDR3 has 12 residues. This CDR3 is CASSLERALQYF. As DNA, the CDR3 is TGTGCCAGCAGTTTAGAACGGGCCTTGCAGTACTTC.

The chain is built from TRBV5-1 and TRBJ2-7, with unresolved D. Germline V CDR1 and CDR2: SGHRS, YFSETQ. V lost 7 bases to trimming and J lost 0 bases, with 11 bases between them. The CDR3 runs 13 residues. The CDR3 loop is CASHFKSSYEQYF. In DNA, the CDR3 is TGCGCCAGCCACTTTAAAAGCTCCTACGAGCAGTACTTC.

The rearrangement joins TRBV18 to TRBJ1-3; D is ambiguous. The CDR3 has 15 amino acids. V lost 4 bases and J lost 1, with 11 bases in between. The germline gives CDR1 KGHSH, CDR2 LQKENI. The CDR3 is CASSHTDESGNTIYF. The DNA for the CDR3 is TGTGCCAGCTCACATACGGACGAGTCTGGAAACACCATATATTTT.

There are many counts of this clonotype. The chain has TRBV11-2 and TRBJ2-7; 10 bases agree with TRBD1. Trimming removed 5 bases from V and 5 bases from J; junction bases left unmatched: 6. This CDR3 comprises 14 residues. Germline V gene lookup returns CDR1 SGHAT and CDR2 FQNNGV. In DNA, the CDR3 is TGTGCCAGCAGCCCCGGGACAGGGGTCAACGAGCAGTACTTC. Translating it yields CASSPGTGVNEQYF.

This clonotype has only a few counts. The chain employs TRBV6-1 and TRBJ1-1; possibly TRBD1 for D (5 bases). Germline CDR1 is MNHNS and CDR2 is SASEGT. The CDR3 spans 11 residues. Trimming stripped 8 bases from V and 3 bases from J, with 7 bases between. For the CDR3, the DNA is TGTGCCAGCGGAGGGGACACTGAAGCTTTCTTT. Translated, it gives CASGGDTEAFF.

A few counts support this clonotype. This rearrangement joins TRBV30 to TRBJ2-1, with TRBD1 as a possible D gene (6 bases). CDR1 and CDR2 from the germline V gene are GTSNPN and SVGIG (reference sequence). The CDR3 is 13 residues long. Trimming removed 8 bases from V and 5 bases from J, with 16 bases in between. For the CDR3, the DNA is TGTGCCGGCCGACAGGTATCAAACAATGAGCAGTTCTTC. This codes for CAGRQVSNNEQFF.

This clonotype was counted many times. The rearrangement uses TRBV16 and TRBJ2-7; D is unresolved. This CDR3 spans 12 amino acids. Germline CDR1 is KGHSY and CDR2 is FQNENV. The germline V and J ends were trimmed by 3 bases and 5 bases, with 8 bases remaining between them. CDR3 sequence reads: CASSQLRDEQYF. CDR3 sequence (DNA): TGTGCCAGCAGCCAGTTAAGAGACGAGCAGTACTTC.

The chain uses TRBV6-1 and TRBJ2-3, with TRBD2 matching over 7 bases. Looked up from germline, CDR1 is MNHNS and CDR2 is SASEGT. The CDR3 is 18 residues long. The J segment lost 6 bases and the V segment lost 6 bases, leaving 21 bases of the junction unmatched. CDR3: CASSSGTTIGRLKDTQYF. CDR3 sequence (DNA): TGTGCCAGCAGCTCCGGGACTACCATCGGAAGGTTGAAGGATACGCAGTATTTT.

This clonotype was observed at least ten times. The chain joins TRBV4-2 to TRBJ2-7, with D perhaps TRBD2 (5 bases). V gave up 0 bases and J gave up 0 bases, with 15 bases separating them. CDR1 and CDR2 (germline): LGHNA, YNFKEQ. CDR3 length: 17 residues. CDR3 coding DNA: TGTGCCAGCAGCCAAGATAGAGGGCAGGCTATCTCCTACGAGCAGTACTTC. Amino acid sequence: CASSQDRGQAISYEQYF.

The chain uses TRBV7-9 and TRBJ1-1; D remains ambiguous. V was shortened by 5 bases and J by 0 bases, with 13 bases between the two germline ends. Per germline, CDR1 SEHNR and CDR2 FQNEAQ (reference sequence). The CDR3 consists of 15 residues. CDR3 region: CASSARLSMNTEAFF. The CDR3 nucleotides are TGTGCCAGCAGCGCAAGACTGAGTATGAACACTGAAGCTTTCTTT.

Only a few counts were recorded for this clonotype. The rearrangement uses TRBV12-3 or TRBV12-4 and TRBJ2-3; TRBD2 agrees at 8 bases. Trimming removed 5 bases from V and 2 bases from J; junction bases left unmatched: 9. This CDR3 has 16 amino acids. The CDR3 is CASSPNSGGATDTQYF. CDR3 sequence (DNA): TGTGCCAGCAGTCCCAACAGCGGGGGTGCCACAGATACGCAGTATTTT.

The J gene is TRBJ2-1, the V gene TRBV29-1; D possibly matches TRBD1 or TRBD2 (5 bases each). With 0 bases removed from V and 4 bases from J, the gap between germline ends came to 13 bases. Germline CDR1 SQVTM, CDR2 ANQGSEA. The CDR3 sequence is 15 residues long. The CDR3 nucleotides read TGCAGCGTTGAAGATCGTCTAGCAGGGTACAATGAGCAGTTCTTC. Translating it yields CSVEDRLAGYNEQFF.